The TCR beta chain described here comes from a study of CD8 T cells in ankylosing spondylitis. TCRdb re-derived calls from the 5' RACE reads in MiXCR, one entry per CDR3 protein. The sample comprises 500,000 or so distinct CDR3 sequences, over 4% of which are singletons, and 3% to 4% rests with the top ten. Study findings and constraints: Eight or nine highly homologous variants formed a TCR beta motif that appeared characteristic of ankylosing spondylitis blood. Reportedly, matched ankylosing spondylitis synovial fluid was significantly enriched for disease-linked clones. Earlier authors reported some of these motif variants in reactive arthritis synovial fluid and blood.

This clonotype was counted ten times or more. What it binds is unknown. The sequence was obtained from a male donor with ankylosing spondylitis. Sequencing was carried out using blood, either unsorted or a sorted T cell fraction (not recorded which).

CDR3 nucleotide sequence: TGTGCCAGCAGCCTATGGCAGGGAGAAGGTCAGCCCCAGCATTTT. This gives the protein CASSLWQGEGQPQHF. This chain joins TRBV5-5 and TRBJ1-5; D might be TRBD1 (5 bases). This CDR3 has 15 amino acids. Germline CDR1 SGHKS, CDR2 YYEKEE (reference sequence). V lost 4 bases to trimming and J lost 6 bases, with 17 bases between them.